This T cell receptor beta chain was obtained from a study of a mutant IDH1 vaccine in newly diagnosed glioma. Overall study context: The study gave patients eight vaccinations in weeks 1, 3, 5, 7, 11, 15, 19, 23. Earlier treatment was radiotherapy, temozolomide, or both, with most getting both.

The time point here: week 23, last vaccination. The vaccine gave 300 ug of a 20-mer mutant IDH1 peptide subcutaneously per dose. Data came from immunoSEQ multiplex PCR; TCRdb stores just in-frame clones and leaves some out. Among approximately 57,000 clones listed, 80% to 90% were seen once. Comment on this clone: Antigen: not known.

Findings of the study overall: Approximately 93% of patients showed vaccine-induced immune responses across multiple MHC alleles.

Trimming cost V 3 bases and J 7 bases; bases outside gene matches: 15. The CDR3 length is 18 residues. CDR1 MDHEN and CDR2 SYDVKM come from the germline V gene. The input for sequencing was PBMCs, taken from a glioma patient whose treatment included an IDH1 peptide vaccine. The origin of this receptor is a woman between 35 and 50 years old with glioma. Some clones in this sample may be carry-over from other donors' samples. The chain has TRBV28 and TRBJ1-5; 10 bases line up with TRBD1. DNA for the CDR3: TGTGCCAGCAGTTTGATCCAAGGAAGACAGGGGGCGAACCAGCCCCAGCATTTT. It codes for CASSLIQGRQGANQPQHF.